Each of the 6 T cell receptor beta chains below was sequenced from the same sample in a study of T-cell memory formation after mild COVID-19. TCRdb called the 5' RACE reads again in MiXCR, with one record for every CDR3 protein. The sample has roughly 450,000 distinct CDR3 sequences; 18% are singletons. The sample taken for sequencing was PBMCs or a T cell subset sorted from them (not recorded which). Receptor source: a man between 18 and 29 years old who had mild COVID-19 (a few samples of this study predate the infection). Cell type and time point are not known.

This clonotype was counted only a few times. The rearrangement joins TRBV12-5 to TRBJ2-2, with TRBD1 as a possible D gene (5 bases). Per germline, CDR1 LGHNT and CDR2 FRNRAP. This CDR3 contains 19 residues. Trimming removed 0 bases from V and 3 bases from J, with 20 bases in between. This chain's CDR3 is CASGLVLKIRQGYTGELFF. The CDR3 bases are TGTGCTAGTGGTTTGGTGCTTAAGATTCGGCAGGGCTACACCGGGGAGCTGTTTTTT.

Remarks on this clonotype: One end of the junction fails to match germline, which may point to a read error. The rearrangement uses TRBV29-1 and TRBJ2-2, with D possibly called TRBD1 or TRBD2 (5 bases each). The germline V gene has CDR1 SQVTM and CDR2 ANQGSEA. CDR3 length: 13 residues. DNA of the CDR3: TGCAGCGTTGTCCGGGGTGGGACCGAGGAGCTGTTTTTT. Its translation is CSVVRGGTEELFF.

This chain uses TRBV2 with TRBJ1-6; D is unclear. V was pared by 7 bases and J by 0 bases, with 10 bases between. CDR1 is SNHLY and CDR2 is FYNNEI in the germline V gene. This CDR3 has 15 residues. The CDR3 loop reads CASTQISSYNSPLHF. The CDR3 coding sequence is TGTGCCAGCACTCAGATCAGCTCCTATAATTCACCCCTCCACTTT.

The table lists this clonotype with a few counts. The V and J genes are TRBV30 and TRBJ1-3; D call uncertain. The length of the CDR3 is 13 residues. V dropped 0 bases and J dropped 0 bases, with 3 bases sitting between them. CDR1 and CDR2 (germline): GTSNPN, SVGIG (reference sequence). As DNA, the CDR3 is TGTGCCTGGAGTGTTTTCTCTGGAAACACCATATATTTT. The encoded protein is CAWSVFSGNTIYF.

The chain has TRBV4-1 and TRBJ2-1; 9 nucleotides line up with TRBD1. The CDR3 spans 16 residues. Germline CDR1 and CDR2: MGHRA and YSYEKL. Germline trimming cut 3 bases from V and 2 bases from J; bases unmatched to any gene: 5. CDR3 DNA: TGCGCCAGCAGCCATTGGACAGGGGACCCCTACAATGAGCAGTTCTTC. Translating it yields CASSHWTGDPYNEQFF.

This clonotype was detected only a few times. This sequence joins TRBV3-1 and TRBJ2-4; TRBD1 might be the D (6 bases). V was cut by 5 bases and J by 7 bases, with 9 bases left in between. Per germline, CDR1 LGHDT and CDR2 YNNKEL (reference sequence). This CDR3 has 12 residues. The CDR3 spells CASSTGSNIQYF. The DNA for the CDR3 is TGTGCCAGCAGCACAGGGTCGAACATTCAGTACTTC.